This TCR beta chain originates from a study of blood T cells in healthy people across ages. The CDR3 runs 15 residues. Germline V gene data show CDR1 as ENHRY and CDR2 as SYGVKD. V was clipped by 3 bases and J by 4 bases, with 13 bases between them. The authors ran a second PCR of about 7 to 11 cycles using a sample-barcoded 5' primer and a J-beta primer mix. A single record per CDR3 protein comes from TCRdb applying MiXCR to the 5' RACE reads. This table holds fewer than 2,000,000 distinct CDR3 sequences, 30% to 40% found once. The sequencing sample was made of blood. The V call is TRBV10-3, the J call TRBJ2-1, with D perhaps matching TRBD1 (6 bases). The TCR was taken from a human donor in good health. The chain's CDR3 is CAISERSGEYNEQFF. The CDR3 DNA reads TGTGCCATCAGTGAAAGGTCAGGGGAATACAATGAGCAGTTCTTC.